Following are 5 T cell receptor beta chains from one sample sequenced in a study of blood T cells in healthy people across ages. Using a J-beta primer mix together with a sample-barcoded 5' primer, a second PCR was run for about 6 to 11 cycles. Using its own MiXCR run on the 5' RACE reads, TCRdb lists one record per CDR3 protein. The sample carries 920,000 or so distinct CDR3 sequences, more than 40% recorded once. The source material was blood. These receptor sequences come from a woman aged 55-70 years in good health.

This chain uses TRBV20-1 with TRBJ2-5, with 10 bases matching TRBD2. Germline V gives CDR1 DFQATT, CDR2 SNEGSKA (reference sequence). This CDR3 comprises 15 residues. V was clipped by 6 bases and J by 1 base; unmatched bases: 8. CDR3 bases: TGCAGTGCGTCCTCTAGCGGGAGTGCCCAAGAGACCCAGTACTTC. As protein: CSASSSGSAQETQYF.

The sample holds one count of this clonotype. This chain links TRBV20-1 with TRBJ2-5; TRBD2 matches 14 bases. The J call may be in error: the DNA end matches TRBJ2-7 better. The CDR3 is 15 residues long. CDR1 and CDR2 from the germline V gene are DFQATT and SNEGSKA (reference sequence). The CDR3: CSARGLAGVHYEQYF. The CDR3 DNA reads TGCAGTGCTAGGGGACTAGCGGGAGTCCACTACGAGCAGTACTTC.

V gene TRBV6-5 combines with J gene TRBJ2-1; 11 bases line up with TRBD2. The junction had 10 bases not matched to a gene; V was cut back by 4 bases and J by 5 bases. Germline assignment: CDR1 MNHEY and CDR2 SVGAGI. This CDR3 contains 17 residues. CDR3 in amino acids: CASSSPGTSGNDNEQFF. In DNA form, the CDR3 reads TGTGCCAGCAGTTCACCCGGGACTAGCGGAAACGACAATGAGCAGTTCTTC.

The gene calls are TRBV9 and TRBJ2-1; 9 bases fit TRBD1. V was pared by 5 bases and J by 8 bases, with 8 bases of the junction left unmatched. There are 14 residues in the CDR3. Per germline, CDR1 SGDLS and CDR2 YYNGEE. Here the CDR3 reads CASSPRDRVHEQFF. For the CDR3, the DNA is TGTGCCAGCAGTCCCCGGGACAGGGTACATGAGCAGTTCTTC.

DNA of the CDR3: TGCGCCAGCAGCTTGGCCTCGTCTAGCGGGAGAGGCGAGCAGTACTTC. This codes for CASSLASSSGRGEQYF. This chain joins TRBV5-1 and TRBJ2-7; 10 bases are a match to TRBD2. The germline V gene has CDR1 SGHRS and CDR2 YFSETQ. Trimming at V came to 0 bases and at J to 6 bases, leaving 9 bases not matched to a gene. The CDR3 has 16 residues.